The 7 T cell receptor beta chains below come from one sample, sequenced in a study of Ad26.COV2.S vaccination and SARS-CoV-2 variants. Documented treatment: over 15 received Ad26.COV2.S at low or high dose, single or two shots; about 5 received placebo; per-sample allocation not given. Samples were taken on day 63 after the first vaccine or placebo injection. The table came from immunoSEQ multiplex PCR; TCRdb's copy has only in-frame clones and leaves some out. The sample yields about half a million clones, about 89% seen once. Material: peripheral blood, obtained in a trial of Ad26.COV2.S vaccine versus placebo. Every receptor here comes from a person between 18 and 65 years old who received the Ad26.COV2.S COVID-19 vaccine or a placebo.

This chain joins TRBV5-6 and TRBJ2-7, with D perhaps matching TRBD1 (5 bases). From germline, CDR1 is SGHDT and CDR2 YYEEEE. The CDR3 is 15 amino acids. Trimming removed 1 base at V and 2 bases at J, with 13 bases between. The CDR3 reads CASSLWQGLTYEQYF. Here the CDR3 DNA reads TGTGCCAGCAGCTTGTGGCAGGGATTAACCTACGAGCAGTACTTC.

Note on this clone: At the DNA level, this CDR3 is encoded by other sequences in the same sample as well. The chain employs TRBV19 and TRBJ1-2; the D is unclear. Germline CDR1 reads LNHDA; CDR2 reads SQIVND (reference sequence). The CDR3 is 13 amino acids. V lost 6 bases, J lost 1 base, and 9 bases lay in between. CDR3 sequence (DNA): TGTGCCAGTAGGGAGGACGGTAACTATGGCTACACCTTC. Translation gives CASREDGNYGYTF.

The rearrangement uses TRBV13 and TRBJ1-2; 8 bases agree with TRBD1. Germline CDR1 reads PRHDT; CDR2 reads FYEKMQ (reference sequence). The CDR3 is 15 residues long. Trimming cost V 6 bases and J 7 bases; bases outside gene matches: 13. CDR3 in amino acids: CASRPKDRAQLGYTF. CDR3 nucleotide sequence: TGTGCCAGCAGACCAAAGGACAGGGCTCAGCTTGGCTACACCTTC.

The rearrangement joins TRBV6-5 to TRBJ1-1, with TRBD1 matching over 9 bases. The germline CDR1 and CDR2 sequences are MNHEY and SVGAGI. Unmatched junction bases numbered 6, after V lost 3 bases and J lost 4 bases. The CDR3 spans 15 residues. This chain's CDR3 is CASSYSQGAVTEAFF. The CDR3 nucleotides read TGTGCCAGCAGTTATTCACAGGGGGCTGTCACTGAAGCTTTCTTT.

The chain recombines TRBV27 with TRBJ1-2, with D perhaps TRBD1 (6 bases). Trimming removed 5 bases at V and 2 bases at J, with 12 bases between. The CDR3 is 14 residues long. The V gene's germline CDR1 is MNHEY and CDR2 SMNVEV (reference sequence). The CDR3 protein is CASSLQGANYGYTF. DNA of the CDR3: TGTGCCAGCAGTCTACAGGGAGCAAACTATGGCTACACCTTC.

The chain links TRBV6-6 to TRBJ2-5, with a possible D match to TRBD1 (6 bases). Trimming removed 2 bases from V and 0 bases from J, with 10 bases in between. CDR3 length: 15 residues. CDR1 and CDR2 (germline): MNHNY, SVGAGI (reference sequence). The CDR3 coding sequence is TGTGCCAGCAGTTACGCGGACAGCCACCAAGAGACCCAGTACTTC. It translates to CASSYADSHQETQYF.

This clone was observed a single time. The J gene is TRBJ2-3, the V gene TRBV9; D might be TRBD2 (6 bases). Trimming pared 0 bases from V and 0 bases from J, leaving 8 bases between. CDR1 is SGDLS, CDR2 YYNGEE, per germline. CDR3 length equals 15 residues. The chain's CDR3 is CASSVALASTDTQYF. DNA for the CDR3: TGTGCCAGCAGCGTAGCACTAGCCAGCACAGATACGCAGTATTTT.